This T cell receptor (delta chain) comes out of a study of γδ T cells in repeated Plasmodium falciparum infection. Study details: Malaria-naive adults were infected with P. falciparum NF54 four times over roughly 640 days. Sampling occurred at baseline, pre-infection for selected infections, and 21 days post-infection.

Study-wide points: Many TCRgamma sequences overlapped between individuals in stable Vgamma9/Vdelta2+ repertoires. Compared with Australian children, Malian Vdelta2-negative repertoires seemed more clonal, less diverse, less shared.

TCRdb used CATT to re-call clones from the multiplex PCR reads. The sample lists approximately 90,000 delta-chain clones, 0.75% to 1% occurring once. Bulk repertoires came from Vgamma9/Vdelta2+ or Vdelta2-negative gammadelta T cells flow-sorted from PBMC. This clone showed up just a few times. Antigen unknown. The TCRdb protein comes from a much larger clone and disagrees with this DNA's translation at residue 15, likely due to a read error; the protein given here is derived from the DNA. The CDR3 is made up of 17 amino acids. The germline V gene encodes CDR1 TSWWSYY and CDR2 QGS. The sequencing sample was made of gamma-delta T cells from blood. The TCR comes from a pool of human donors (malaria-infected and uninfected, not separated). The chain employs TRDV1 and TRDJ1; D not certain. CDR3 DNA sequence: TGTGCTCTTGGGGAACTTCGTCCGTTAAAAGGCGCCGATAAACCCATCTTT. Encoded protein: CALGELRPLKGADKPIF.